This is a list of T cell receptor beta chains from one sample in a study of T cells in Graves' hyperthyroidism and ophthalmopathy. TCRdb reprocessed the multiplex PCR reads via MiXCR and lists one record per CDR3 protein. The sample shows over 250,000 distinct CDR3 sequences, around a quarter of them seen only once. The sequenced sample was blood. The source is a man aged 35 to 55 with Graves' hyperthyroidism that later progressed to Graves' ophthalmopathy. The CDR3 runs from the conserved cysteine through the conserved F or W. A D gene is named only where the DNA matches it firmly. The listing skips clone size in some rows; elsewhere it reads once, few, many or a size class.

size: many; J: TRBJ2-5; D: .; V: TRBV28; DNA: TGTGCCAGCAGTTTCCAAGACGGGGCCAAAGAGACCCAGTACTTC; CDR3: CASSFQDGAKETQYF
size: many; J: TRBJ2-2; D: .; V: TRBV9; DNA: TGTGCCAGCAGCCCCAAAAGCGTCTCCCGCGACGCCGGGGAGCTGTTTTTT; CDR3: CASSPKSVSRDAGELFF
size: .; J: TRBJ1-1; D: TRBD1; V: TRBV20-1; DNA: TGCAGTGCTAGAGATCAGGGGGCGACGAACACTGAAGCTTTCTTT; CDR3: CSARDQGATNTEAFF
size: .; J: TRBJ1-5; D: .; V: TRBV19; DNA: TGTGCCAGTAGTATAAGGGTTAAAATGCCCCAGCATTTT; CDR3: CASSIRVKMPQHF
size: many; J: TRBJ2-7; D: .; V: TRBV28; DNA: TGTGCCAGCAGTTCTCCTTCAAGCTCCTACGAGCAGTACTTC; CDR3: CASSSPSSSYEQYF
size: many; J: TRBJ1-3; D: .; V: TRBV20-1; DNA: TGCAGTGCATCCGAGGATCCCTCTGGAAACACCATATATTTT; CDR3: CSASEDPSGNTIYF
size: many; J: TRBJ2-2; D: TRBD2; V: TRBV9; DNA: TGTGCCAGCAGCGTAGTGGCGGGAGGGGTCGGGGAGCTGTTTTTT; CDR3: CASSVVAGGVGELFF
size: many; J: TRBJ1-2; D: TRBD1; V: TRBV24-1; DNA: TGTGCCACCAGTGATTTGGGGGGACAGGGGTACTATGGCTACACCTTC; CDR3: CATSDLGGQGYYGYTF
size: .; J: TRBJ1-2; D: TRBD1; V: TRBV12-3/TRBV12-4; DNA: TGTGCCAGCAGTGATCGGACAGGGGGTGACTATGGCTACACCTTC; CDR3: CASSDRTGGDYGYTF
size: .; J: TRBJ2-7; D: .; V: TRBV7-9; DNA: TGTGCCAGCAGCTTTTTGGGGGGTCTCTACGGGCAGTACTTC; CDR3: CASSFLGGLYGQYF
size: many; J: TRBJ2-7; D: .; V: TRBV7-9; DNA: TGTGCCAGCAGCTCCCCCCAGGGTTACGAGCAGTACTTC; CDR3: CASSSPQGYEQYF
size: .; J: TRBJ1-2; D: .; V: TRBV28; DNA: TGTGCCAGCAGTGAACCGGGACAAGGTCCGGGGTTGGGCTACACCTTC; CDR3: CASSEPGQGPGLGYTF
size: once; J: TRBJ1-1; D: .; V: TRBV25-1; DNA: TGTGCCAGCAGTGAACCAGGGGATGGCACTGAAGCTTTCTTT; CDR3: CASSEPGDGTEAFF
size: .; J: TRBJ2-4; D: .; V: TRBV6-2/TRBV6-3; DNA: TGTGCCAGCAGTTACCGCGCCCCCGGCCCGTTGACAGGACGGAGTTCGGGGCAGAACATTCAGTACTTC; CDR3: CASSYRAPGPLTGRSSGQNIQYF
size: .; J: TRBJ2-5; D: .; V: TRBV24-1; DNA: TGTGCCACCAGTGATGGCGATAGACAAGAGACCCAGTACTTC; CDR3: CATSDGDRQETQYF
size: few; J: TRBJ2-7; D: .; V: TRBV6-2/TRBV6-3; DNA: TGTGCCAGCATGGGGGCTAGCGTCTACGAGCAGTACTTC; CDR3: CASMGASVYEQYF
size: many; J: TRBJ1-2; D: .; V: TRBV19; DNA: TGTGCCAGTAGGCAGGTACAGGGATACTACACCTTC; CDR3: CASRQVQGYYTF
size: many; J: TRBJ2-7; D: TRBD1; V: TRBV9; DNA: TGTGCCAGCATCCCGGGACAGGCAAACGAGCAGTACTTC; CDR3: CASIPGQANEQYF
size: .; J: TRBJ1-3; D: .; V: TRBV6-1; DNA: TGTGCCAGCAGGCCTATGGAGGGCTCTGGAAACACCATATATTTT; CDR3: CASRPMEGSGNTIYF
size: .; J: TRBJ2-7; D: TRBD2; V: TRBV5-1; DNA: TGCGCCAGCAGCTCATCTACGGGGGGCGAGCAGTACTTC; CDR3: CASSSSTGGEQYF
size: many; J: TRBJ2-1; D: TRBD2; V: TRBV15; DNA: TGTGCCACCAGCACTCTAGCGGGAGGGCCGGGGAATGAGCAGTTCTTC; CDR3: CATSTLAGGPGNEQFF
size: many; J: TRBJ1-1; D: .; V: TRBV9; DNA: TGTGCCAGCAGCGTAAGGGGGGAGAACACTGAAGCTTTCTTT; CDR3: CASSVRGENTEAFF
size: many; J: TRBJ1-3; D: .; V: TRBV7-2; DNA: TGTGCCAGCAGCGCGGACATCCGGCTGAGCTCTGGAAACACCATATATTTT; CDR3: CASSADIRLSSGNTIYF
size: .; J: TRBJ1-1; D: TRBD1; V: TRBV6-2/TRBV6-3; DNA: TGTGCCAGCAGTTTCGGGAGTATACCGGGACAGGGGTCTGAAGCTTTCTTT; CDR3: CASSFGSIPGQGSEAFF